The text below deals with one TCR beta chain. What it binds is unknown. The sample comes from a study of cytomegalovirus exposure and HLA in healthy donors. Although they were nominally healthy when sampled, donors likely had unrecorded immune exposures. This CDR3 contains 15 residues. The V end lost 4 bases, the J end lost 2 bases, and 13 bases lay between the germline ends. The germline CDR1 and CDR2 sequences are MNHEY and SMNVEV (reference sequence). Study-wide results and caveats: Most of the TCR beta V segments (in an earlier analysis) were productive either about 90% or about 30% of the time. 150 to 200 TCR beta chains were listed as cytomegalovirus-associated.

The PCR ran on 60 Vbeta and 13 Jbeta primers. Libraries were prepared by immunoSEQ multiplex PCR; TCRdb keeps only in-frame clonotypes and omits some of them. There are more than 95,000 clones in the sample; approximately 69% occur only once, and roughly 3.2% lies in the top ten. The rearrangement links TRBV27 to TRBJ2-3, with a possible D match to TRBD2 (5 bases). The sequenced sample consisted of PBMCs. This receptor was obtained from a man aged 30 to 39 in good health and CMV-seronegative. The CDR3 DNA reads TGTGCCAGCAGTTCCACGGGAACCTCCACAGATACGCAGTATTTT. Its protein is CASSSTGTSTDTQYF.